The T cell receptor (beta chain) under discussion was sequenced for a study of type 1 regulatory T cells. TCRdb re-derived calls from the reads in MiXCR, one entry per CDR3 protein. This sample has around 65,000 distinct CDR3 sequences, with about 48% found just once. Germline CDR1 is LGHDT and CDR2 is YNNKEL (reference sequence). The junction had 5 bases not matched to a gene; V was cut back by 3 bases and J by 6 bases. The CDR3 totals 14 residues. This clonotype turned up a few times. Its antigen is as yet unknown. Input material: cultured non-Tr1 T cells, either the whole culture or a sorted T cell fraction (not recorded which). V usage is TRBV3-1 and J usage is TRBJ2-3, with 8 bases fitting TRBD1. The receptor was derived from a human donor in good health. CDR3 nucleotides: TGTGCCAGCAGCCAGCAGACAGGGGCCGATACGCAGTATTTT. It codes for CASSQQTGADTQYF.